The present TCR beta chain was sequenced within a study of CD8 T cells in ankylosing spondylitis. General study results and limits: It appeared that ankylosing spondylitis blood was characterized by a TCR beta motif of 8 or 9 highly homologous variants.

This clonotype was counted at least ten times. Antigen: not known. Germline assignment: CDR1 ENHRY and CDR2 SYGVKD. The CDR3 has 14 residues. V shed 6 bases and J 5 bases; nucleotides not matched to a gene: 2. MiXCR was run by TCRdb on the 5' RACE reads, yielding one entry per CDR3 protein. This sample has 750,000 to 850,000 distinct CDR3 sequences, with 12% found just once. Sequencing was carried out using blood, either unsorted or a sorted T cell fraction (not recorded which). The clonotype comes from a male donor with ankylosing spondylitis. The chain combines TRBV10-3 with TRBJ2-1; 12 bases line up with TRBD2. DNA for the CDR3: TGTGCCATCAGCCGACTAGCGGGGGACAATGAGCAGTTCTTC. As protein: CAISRLAGDNEQFF.